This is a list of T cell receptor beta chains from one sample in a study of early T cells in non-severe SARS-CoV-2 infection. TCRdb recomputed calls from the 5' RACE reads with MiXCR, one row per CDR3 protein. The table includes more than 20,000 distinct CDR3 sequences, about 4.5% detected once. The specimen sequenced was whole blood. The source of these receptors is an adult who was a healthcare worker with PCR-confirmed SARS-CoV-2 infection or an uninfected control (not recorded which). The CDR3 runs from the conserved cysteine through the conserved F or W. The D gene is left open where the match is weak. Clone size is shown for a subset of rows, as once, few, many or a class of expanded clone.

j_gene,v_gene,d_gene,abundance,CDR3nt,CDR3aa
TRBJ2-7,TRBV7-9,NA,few,TGTGCCAGCAGCTTATTGGCGACGGCCTACGAGCAGTACTTC,CASSLLATAYEQYF
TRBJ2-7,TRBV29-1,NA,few,TGCAGCGTTGAGGTAGGGGCTGGTTACGAGCAGTACTTC,CSVEVGAGYEQYF
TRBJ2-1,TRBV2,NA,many,TGTGCCAGCAGCACGAGTCTACTGGGGAATGAGCAGTTCTTC,CASSTSLLGNEQFF
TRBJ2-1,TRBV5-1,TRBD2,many,TGCGCCAGCAGCTCCAGCGGGGGTTCCTACAATGAGCAGTTCTTC,CASSSSGGSYNEQFF
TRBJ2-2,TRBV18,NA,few,TGTGCCAGCTCACCACCCGGCACCGGGGAGCTGTTTTTT,CASSPPGTGELFF
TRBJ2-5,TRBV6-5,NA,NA,TGTGCCAGCAGCACAGGAACCCTCCAAGAGACCCAGTACTTC,CASSTGTLQETQYF
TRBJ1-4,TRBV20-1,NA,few,TGCAGTGCTAGAGAGGGGGGCCGAGAAAAACTGTTTTTT,CSAREGGREKLFF
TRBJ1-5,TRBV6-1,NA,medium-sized,TGTGCCAGCAGTGAAGCGCTCATAGGAAAGGGGGATCAGCCCCAGCATTTT,CASSEALIGKGDQPQHF
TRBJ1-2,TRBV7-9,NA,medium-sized,TGTGCCAGCAGCTTAGGGCCCGCGGGTCCCGGTGGAGGCTACACCTTC,CASSLGPAGPGGGYTF
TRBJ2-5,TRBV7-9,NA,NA,TGTGCCAGCAGCTTAGCACAAAAGACCCAGTACTTC,CASSLAQKTQYF
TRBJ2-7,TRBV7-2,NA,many,TGTGCCAGCAGCTTTACGTTCTCCCCCAAATACGAGCAGTACTTC,CASSFTFSPKYEQYF
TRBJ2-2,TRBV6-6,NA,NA,TGTGCCAGCAGTTACTCCGGGACCGGGGAGCTGTTTTTT,CASSYSGTGELFF
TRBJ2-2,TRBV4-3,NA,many,TGCGCCAGCAGCCAAGGGCCTAACACCGGGGAGCTGTTTTTT,CASSQGPNTGELFF
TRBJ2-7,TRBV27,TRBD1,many,TGTGCCAGCAGTTTACCGGGACAGGGGGAATACGAGCAGTACTTC,CASSLPGQGEYEQYF
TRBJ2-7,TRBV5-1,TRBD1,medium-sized,TGCGCCAGCACCGCACCGGGCGCTCGGGACAGGGGTTCGTACGAGCAGTACTTC,CASTAPGARDRGSYEQYF
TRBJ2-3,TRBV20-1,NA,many,TGCAGTGCCCCTATGCTCACGTCAGATACGCAGTATTTT,CSAPMLTSDTQYF
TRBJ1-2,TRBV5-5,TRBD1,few,TGTGCCAGCAGGGGGTGGGACAGCACCCTTAACTATGGCTACACCTTC,CASRGWDSTLNYGYTF
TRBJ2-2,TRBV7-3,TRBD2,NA,TGTGCCAGCAGCAAAACACGGGAGGTTGGCACCGGGGAGCTGTTTTTT,CASSKTREVGTGELFF
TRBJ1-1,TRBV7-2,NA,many,TGTGCCAGCAGCTTAGCGCCGGACAGACTCTCAGCTTTCTTT,CASSLAPDRLSAFF
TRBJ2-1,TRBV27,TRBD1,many,TGTGCCAGCACGGGACAGGGTCATCCCTCCTACAATGAGCAGTTCTTC,CASTGQGHPSYNEQFF
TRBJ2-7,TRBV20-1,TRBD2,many,TGCAGTGCTAGAGATTATGAGGCGGGGGGCTCCTACGAGCAGTACTTC,CSARDYEAGGSYEQYF
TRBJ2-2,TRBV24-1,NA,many,TGTGCCACCAGTGATGGGGCAATCTCCGGGGAGCTGTTTTTT,CATSDGAISGELFF
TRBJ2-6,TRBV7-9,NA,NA,TGTGCCAGCAGCGTAGGACAGACTGGGGCCAACGTCCTGACTTTC,CASSVGQTGANVLTF
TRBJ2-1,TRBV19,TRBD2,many,TGTGCCAGTAGTATAAGCGGGGGGGTAACCTACAATGAGCAGTTCTTC,CASSISGGVTYNEQFF
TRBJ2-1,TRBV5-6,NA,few,TGTGCCAGCAGCTCGCGACTCGGGACCCCCAATGAGCAGTTCTTC,CASSSRLGTPNEQFF
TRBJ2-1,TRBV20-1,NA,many,TGCAGTTACAGCAGCGGGACATTTAGCTCCTACAATGAGCAGTTCTTC,CSYSSGTFSSYNEQFF
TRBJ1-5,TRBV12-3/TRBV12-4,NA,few,TGTGCCAGCAGTTTTGTGGGTCAGCCCCAGCATTTT,CASSFVGQPQHF
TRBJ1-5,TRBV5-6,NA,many,TGTGCCAGCAGCTTAGGGGGACTGCTTTTAAATCAGCCCCAGCATTTT,CASSLGGLLLNQPQHF
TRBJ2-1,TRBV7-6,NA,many,TGTGCCAGCAGACCCCCACAGGGCCCCTCCTACAATGAGCAGTTCTTC,CASRPPQGPSYNEQFF
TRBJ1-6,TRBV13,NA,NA,TGTGCCAGCAGCTTAAATTTCGGTTCACCCCTCCACTTT,CASSLNFGSPLHF
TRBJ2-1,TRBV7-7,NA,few,TGTGCTAGCAGCCCGACTGGGAGTGAGCAGTTCTTC,CASSPTGSEQFF
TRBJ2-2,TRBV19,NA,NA,TGTGCCAGTAGTATAAAGGGTAGTGACACCGGGGAGCTGTTTTTT,CASSIKGSDTGELFF
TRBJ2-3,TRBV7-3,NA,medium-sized,TGTGCCAGCAGCAGAGCGCAGGTAGCAGATACGCAGTATTTT,CASSRAQVADTQYF
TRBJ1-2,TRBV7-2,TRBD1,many,TGTGCCAGCAGCTTAGGGACAGGGACTGAAGGCTACACCTTC,CASSLGTGTEGYTF
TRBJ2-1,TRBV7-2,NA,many,TGTGCCAGCAGCTTCCTAAGAACCTACAATGAGCAGTTCTTC,CASSFLRTYNEQFF
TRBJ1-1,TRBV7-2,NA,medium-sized,TGTGCCAGCAGCTTTCAGAACACTGAAGCTTTCTTT,CASSFQNTEAFF
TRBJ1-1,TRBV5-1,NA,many,TGCGCCAGCAGCTCTATCTTAACCGGGACACTAAGTTCTGAAGCTTTCTTT,CASSSILTGTLSSEAFF
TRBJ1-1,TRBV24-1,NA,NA,TGTGCCACCAGTCCTGGGGCCGAGATGAACACTGAAGCTTTCTTT,CATSPGAEMNTEAFF
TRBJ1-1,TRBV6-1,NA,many,TGTGCCAGCAGTGAAGGGGGGATGGGGACTGAAGCTTTCTTT,CASSEGGMGTEAFF
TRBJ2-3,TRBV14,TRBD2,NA,TGTGCCAGCAGCCAAGATCTAGGACTAGCCACAGATACGCAGTATTTT,CASSQDLGLATDTQYF
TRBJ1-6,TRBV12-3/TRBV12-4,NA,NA,TGTGCCAGCAGTTTTGACGTCCGCCAGACCTCCCTCCACTTT,CASSFDVRQTSLHF
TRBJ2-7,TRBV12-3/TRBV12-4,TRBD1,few,TGTGCCAGCAGTTTTGGACAGGCCGCCTACGAGCAGTACTTC,CASSFGQAAYEQYF
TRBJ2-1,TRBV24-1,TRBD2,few,TGTGCCACCAGTGGTCGGGGACTAGCGGGGGCTTACAATGAGCAGTTCTTC,CATSGRGLAGAYNEQFF
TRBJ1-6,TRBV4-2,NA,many,TGTGCCAGCAGCCAGCTTTCGGCGGCTTCACCCCTCCACTTT,CASSQLSAASPLHF
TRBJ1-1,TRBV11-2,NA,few,TGTGCCAGCAGCTTCAGGGACACTGAAGCTTTCTTT,CASSFRDTEAFF
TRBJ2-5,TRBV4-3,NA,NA,TGCGCCAGCAGCCAAGATTTGGGGACTGAGACCCAGTACTTC,CASSQDLGTETQYF
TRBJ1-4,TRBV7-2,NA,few,TGTGCCAGCAGCTTAGCCCAGGGCGGAAGGTCTAATGAAAAACTGTTTTTT,CASSLAQGGRSNEKLFF
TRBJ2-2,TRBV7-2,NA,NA,TGTGCCAGCAGCTTAAGTAGCAGGGGCTCAACCGGGGAGCTGTTTTTT,CASSLSSRGSTGELFF
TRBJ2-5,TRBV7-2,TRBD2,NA,TGTGCCAGCAGCTTAGTTCATCGGGGGGGGCCAGGAGAGACCCAGTACTTC,CASSLVHRGGPGETQYF
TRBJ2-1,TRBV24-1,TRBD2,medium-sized,TGTGCCACCAGTGCCCGGACTAGTATACGTGAGCAGTTCTTC,CATSARTSIREQFF
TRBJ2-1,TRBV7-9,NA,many,TGTGCCAGCAGCTTAGATGGCCCGCGGGGACACTACAATGAGCAGTTCTTC,CASSLDGPRGHYNEQFF
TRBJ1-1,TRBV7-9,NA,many,TGTGCCAGCAGCTTAGGGCAAATGAACACTGAAGCTTTCTTT,CASSLGQMNTEAFF
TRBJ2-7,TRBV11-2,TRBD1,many,TGTGCCAGCAGCGCGAACAGGGACAGCTCCTACGAGCAGTACTTC,CASSANRDSSYEQYF
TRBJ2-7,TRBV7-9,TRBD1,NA,TGTGCCAGCAAGATAGGGGACAGGAGCAACCACGAGCAGTACTTC,CASKIGDRSNHEQYF
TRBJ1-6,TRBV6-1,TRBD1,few,TGTGCCAGCATCAGGACAGGGGGCCAAGGACCCTTCCACTTT,CASIRTGGQGPFHF
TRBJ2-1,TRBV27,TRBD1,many,TGTGCCAGCATCGACCCCGGCAGGGGGCCAGGATACAATGAGCAGTTCTTC,CASIDPGRGPGYNEQFF
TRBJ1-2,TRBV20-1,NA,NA,TGCAGTGCTAACCCCGTCCGGGCTCAGGGCTACACCTTC,CSANPVRAQGYTF
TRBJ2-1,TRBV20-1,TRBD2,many,TGCAGTGCCAGGGGACTAGCGGGGGTCAATGAGCAGTTCTTC,CSARGLAGVNEQFF
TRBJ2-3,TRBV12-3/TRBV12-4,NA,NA,TGTGCCAGCAGTTTAGCGCTAGGTGTTTCCACAGATACGCAGTATTTT,CASSLALGVSTDTQYF
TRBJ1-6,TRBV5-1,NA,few,TGCGCCAGCAGCTCCGGGACCGAGGGCTCACCCCTCCACTTT,CASSSGTEGSPLHF